Listed here are 18 T cell receptor beta chains from one sample, sequenced in a study of cytomegalovirus exposure and HLA in healthy donors. Clones were read by immunoSEQ multiplex PCR, and TCRdb kept only the in-frame ones, dropping some. The table has some 130,000 clones, 70% to 90% seen once. Input material: PBMCs. All receptors come from a man aged 18-30 years in good health and CMV-seronegative.

The chain employs TRBV5-6 and TRBJ2-3; maybe TRBD1 (6 bases). This CDR3 contains 14 residues. V lost 1 base and J 5 bases, leaving 11 bases between the germline ends. Germline V gene sequence: CDR1 SGHDT, CDR2 YYEEEE. CDR3 DNA: TGTGCCAGCAGCTTGTTGACAGGAGGAGATACGCAGTATTTT. Its protein is CASSLLTGGDTQYF.

The chain recombines TRBV6-5 with TRBJ2-1; D perhaps matches TRBD2 (5 bases). CDR3 length equals 15 residues. From germline, CDR1 is MNHEY and CDR2 SVGAGI. With 5 bases removed from V and 7 bases from J, the gap between germline ends came to 18 bases. This CDR3 is CASSRADVSGNEQFF. CDR3 nucleotide sequence: TGTGCCAGCAGTCGCGCGGACGTCTCGGGGAATGAGCAGTTCTTC.

The chain is built from TRBV2 and TRBJ1-1; D is perhaps TRBD1 (6 bases). CDR3 size: 16 residues. The V gene's germline CDR1 is SNHLY and CDR2 FYNNEI. The V and J ends lost 3 bases and 1 base respectively, with 15 bases between them. CDR3 region: CASSESGDGPNTEAFF. The CDR3 region has the DNA TGTGCCAGCAGTGAGTCAGGGGACGGTCCGAACACTGAAGCTTTCTTT.

The V and J genes are TRBV5-1 and TRBJ2-5; D is ambiguous. Germline V lookup: CDR1 SGHRS, CDR2 YFSETQ. The V end was cut by 4 bases, the J end by 2 bases, with 6 bases between. The CDR3 sequence is 12 residues long. CDR3 loop: CASSMVQETQYF. CDR3 sequence (DNA): TGCGCCAGCAGCATGGTACAAGAGACCCAGTACTTC.

CDR3 sequence (DNA): TGTGCCAGCAGCTTTCACAGGCTTCCTAACACTGAAGCTTTCTTT. Its translation is CASSFHRLPNTEAFF. This chain connects TRBV7-2 to TRBJ1-1, with D possibly being TRBD1 (5 bases). Looked up from germline, CDR1 is SGHTA and CDR2 is FQGNSA. This CDR3 contains 15 residues. V shed 3 bases and J shed 2 bases, with 13 bases lying between them.

V usage is TRBV6-5 and J usage is TRBJ2-3, with 10 bases identical to TRBD2. The junction had 2 bases not matched to a gene; V was cut back by 6 bases and J by 2 bases. Germline V lookup: CDR1 MNHEY, CDR2 SVGAGI. There are 14 residues in the CDR3. The CDR3 DNA reads TGTGCCAGCAGAAGCGGGGGGGTCACAGATACGCAGTATTTT. Its protein product is CASRSGGVTDTQYF.

This clone occurred many times. Other DNA variants within this sample encode the same CDR3. J is TRBJ1-5 and V is TRBV6-6; possibly TRBD1 for D (6 bases). The V gene lost 6 bases and the J gene lost 4 bases, with 13 bases spanning the gap. The CDR3 sequence is 14 residues long. Looked up from germline, CDR1 is MNHNY and CDR2 is SVGAGI (reference sequence). DNA of the CDR3: TGTGCCAGCAGCCCGCCAGGGGTTAATCAGCCCCAGCATTTT. It is translated as CASSPPGVNQPQHF.

The chain uses TRBV7-2 and TRBJ2-3, with 10 positions matching TRBD1. The CDR3 has 16 residues. V was clipped by 2 bases and J by 4 bases; unmatched bases: 6. CDR1 is SGHTA, CDR2 FQGNSA, per germline. As DNA, the CDR3 is TGTGCCAGCAGCTTACGACCGACAGGGGGCTCAGATACGCAGTATTTT. This gives the protein CASSLRPTGGSDTQYF.

The chain has TRBV27 and TRBJ2-1, with a possible D match to TRBD1 (6 bases). Germline CDR1 and CDR2: MNHEY and SMNVEV (reference sequence). V lost 6 bases to trimming and J lost 9 bases, with 15 bases between them. CDR3 length: 13 residues. The CDR3 sequence: CASSNVRTAEQFF. CDR3 nucleotides: TGTGCCAGCAGCAATGTCCGGACAGCTGAGCAGTTCTTC.

The chain recombines TRBV7-8 with TRBJ1-2; D remains unclear. V was trimmed by 3 bases and J by 6 bases, leaving 14 bases between them. Looked up from germline, CDR1 is SGHVS and CDR2 is FQNEAQ. CDR3 length: 14 amino acids. Here the CDR3 reads CASSFLGPRDGYTF. The CDR3 nucleotides are TGTGCCAGCAGCTTTCTCGGGCCGAGGGATGGCTACACCTTC.

The chain has TRBV7-9 and TRBJ1-1; D not certain. CDR3 length: 14 residues. V was cut by 2 bases and J by 0 bases, with 7 bases left in between. The germline CDR1 and CDR2 sequences are SEHNR and FQNEAQ (reference sequence). The CDR3 is CASSLMGVNTEAFF. CDR3 DNA: TGTGCCAGCAGCTTAATGGGAGTGAACACTGAAGCTTTCTTT.

The V gene is TRBV5-1, the J gene TRBJ2-5; TRBD1 aligns across 9 bases. The CDR3 contains 14 residues. CDR1 and CDR2 from the germline V gene are SGHRS and YFSETQ. The V gene end was trimmed by 2 bases and the J gene end by 5 bases; junction bases not matched to a gene: 4. DNA of the CDR3: TGCGCCAGCAGCTTTGGGACAGGGTTGGAGACCCAGTACTTC. It yields the protein CASSFGTGLETQYF.

This chain links TRBV5-4 with TRBJ1-1, with TRBD1 matching over 9 bases. The ends lost 3 bases at V and 5 bases at J; junction bases unmatched: 5. CDR3 size: 14 residues. The germline V gene encodes CDR1 SGHNT and CDR2 YYREEE (reference sequence). CDR3 coding DNA: TGTGCCAGCAGCTCCCGGGACAGGGAGACTGAAGCTTTCTTT. Its translation: CASSSRDRETEAFF.

This clone was observed a single time. The rearrangement joins TRBV29-1 to TRBJ2-2; a weak D match, TRBD1 (5 bases). The CDR3 has 13 amino acids. Germline CDR1 is SQVTM and CDR2 is ANQGSEA. Deletions cut 6 bases from V and 0 bases from J, with 8 bases between. The CDR3 DNA sequence: TGCAGCGTCGGACATACGAACACCGGGGAGCTGTTTTTT. Protein: CSVGHTNTGELFF.

The chain uses TRBV5-5 and TRBJ2-7; 8 bases match TRBD2. This CDR3 region has 15 residues. Germline CDR1 and CDR2: SGHKS and YYEKEE (reference sequence). The trim removed 4 bases at V and 4 bases at J, leaving 10 bases unmatched. In nucleotides, the CDR3 is TGTGCCAGCAGCGGTGGGGGCGGGAGGACGTACGAGCAGTACTTC. It codes for CASSGGGGRTYEQYF.

V gene TRBV11-2 combines with J gene TRBJ1-4; D uncertain. From germline, CDR1 is SGHAT and CDR2 FQNNGV. The CDR3 has 13 residues. Trimming cost V 5 bases and J 8 bases, with 12 bases left between them. The CDR3 DNA follows: TGTGCCAGCAGCCCCAGGCGGGAAGAAAAACTGTTTTTT. Translation gives CASSPRREEKLFF. Based on the CDR3 plus reference TRBV11-2 and TRBJ1-4, the full variable domain is EAGVAQSPRYKIIEKRQSVAFWCNPISGHATLYWYQQILGQGPKLLIQFQNNGVVDDSQLPKDRFSAERLKGVDSTLKIQPAKLEDSAVYLCASSPRREEKLFFGSGTQLSVL.

The chain's CDR3 is CASSEKQGSTNEKLFF. CDR3 bases: TGTGCCAGCAGTGAAAAACAGGGTTCAACTAATGAAAAACTGTTTTTT. The chain is built from TRBV2 and TRBJ1-4; TRBD1 might be the D (6 bases). V was shortened by 2 bases and J by 0 bases, with 10 bases between the two germline ends. The CDR3 has 16 residues. From germline, CDR1 is SNHLY and CDR2 FYNNEI.

The chain combines TRBV14 with TRBJ2-7; TRBD2 matches at 11 bases. There are 17 residues in the CDR3. V lost 1 base, J lost 2 bases, and 7 bases stayed unmatched. The germline gives CDR1 SGHDN, CDR2 FVKESK. CDR3 residues: CASSQVPGLAVTYEQYF. CDR3 bases: TGTGCCAGCAGCCAAGTTCCGGGACTAGCGGTCACCTACGAGCAGTACTTC.